This note documents a single T cell receptor (beta chain) sequence. Its antigen is undetermined. The source of the sample is a study of intratumoral heterogeneity in liver cancer. V was shortened by 7 bases and J by 4 bases, with 17 bases between the two germline ends. CDR1 and CDR2 (germline): SGHRS, YFSETQ. The CDR3 is 14 amino acids. Study-wide results and limits: TCR sequencing reportedly confirmed RNA-seq estimates of regional differences in tumor-infiltrating lymphocyte burden.

Each tumour sample represents a distinct, spatially separated region of the hepatocellular carcinoma nodule. Sampled areas showed no macroscopic evidence of necrosis or hemorrhage. Clones were read by immunoSEQ multiplex PCR, and TCRdb kept only the in-frame ones, dropping some. This table has about 6,200 clones, about 72% appearing once. The rearrangement uses TRBV5-1 and TRBJ2-5; tentative D call: TRBD1 (6 bases). The TCR comes from a woman in her seventies with hepatocellular carcinoma. The sample consisted of tumor tissue, taken before any cancer treatment. The CDR3 DNA sequence: TGCGCCAGCCAATTCGAGGGCAGGGGAGAGACCCAGTACTTC. Its translation is CASQFEGRGETQYF.